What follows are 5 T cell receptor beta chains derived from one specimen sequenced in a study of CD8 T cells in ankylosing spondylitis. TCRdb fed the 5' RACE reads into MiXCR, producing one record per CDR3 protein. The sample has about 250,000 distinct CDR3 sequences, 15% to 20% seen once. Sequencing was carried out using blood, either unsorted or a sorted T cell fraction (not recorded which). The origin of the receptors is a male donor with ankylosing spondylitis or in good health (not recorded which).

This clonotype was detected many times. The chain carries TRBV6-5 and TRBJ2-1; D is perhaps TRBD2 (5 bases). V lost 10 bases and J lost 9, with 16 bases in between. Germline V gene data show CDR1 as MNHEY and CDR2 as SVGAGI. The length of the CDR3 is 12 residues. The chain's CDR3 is CATSNTGSEQFF. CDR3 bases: TGTGCCACCTCAAACACGGGGAGTGAGCAGTTCTTC.

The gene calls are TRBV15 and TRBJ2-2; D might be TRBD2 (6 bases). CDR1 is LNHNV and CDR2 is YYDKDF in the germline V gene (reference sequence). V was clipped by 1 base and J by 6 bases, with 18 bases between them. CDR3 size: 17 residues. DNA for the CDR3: TGTGCCACCAGCAGAGCCGAGGGCGGGATCCCGGCCGGGGAGCTGTTTTTT. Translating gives CATSRAEGGIPAGELFF.

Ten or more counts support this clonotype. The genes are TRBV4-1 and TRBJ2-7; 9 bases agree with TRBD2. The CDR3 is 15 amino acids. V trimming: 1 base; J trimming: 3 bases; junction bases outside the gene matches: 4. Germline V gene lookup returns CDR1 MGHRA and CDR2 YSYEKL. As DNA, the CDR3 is TGCGCCAGCAGCCAAGTCCTAGCGGGGTACTACGAGCAGTACTTC. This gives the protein CASSQVLAGYYEQYF.

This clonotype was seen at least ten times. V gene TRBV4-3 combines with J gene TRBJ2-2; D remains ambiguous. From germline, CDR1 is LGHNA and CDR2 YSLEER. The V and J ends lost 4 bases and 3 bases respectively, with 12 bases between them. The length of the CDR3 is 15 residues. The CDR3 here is CASSPRYKDTGELFF. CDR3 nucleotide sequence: TGCGCCAGCAGCCCAAGATACAAGGACACCGGGGAGCTGTTTTTT.

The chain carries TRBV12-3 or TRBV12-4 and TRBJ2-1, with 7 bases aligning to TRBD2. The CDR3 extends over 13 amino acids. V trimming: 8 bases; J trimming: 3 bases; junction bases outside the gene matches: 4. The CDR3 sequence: CASQASGYNEQFF. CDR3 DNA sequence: TGTGCCAGCCAGGCTAGCGGCTACAATGAGCAGTTCTTC.